The clone carrying this T cell receptor beta chain was seen a few times. As yet, its antigen is unknown. The sample is drawn from a study of T cells in Graves' hyperthyroidism and ophthalmopathy. General study results and limits: Researchers found most expanded thyroid clonotypes above 0.001 in blood as well. The model's output predicted ophthalmopathy at a median of roughly 6.9 months prior to onset.

Graves' hyperthyroidism qualified as stable when ophthalmopathy did not progress within 18 months. Uncontrolled infections, other autoimmune diseases, pregnancy or lactation led to exclusion of patients. What was amplified from RNA transcripts were TCR beta CDR3 regions. TCR CDR3 underwent first-round RT-PCR with the HTBI primer set. TCRdb re-analysed the multiplex PCR reads in MiXCR, keeping a single row per CDR3 protein. The top ten clones hold around 14% of a sample with some 440,000 distinct CDR3 sequences, approximately 14% of them seen once. This receptor was identified in a woman aged 18-29 years with Graves' hyperthyroidism. The source material was blood.

The CDR3 coding sequence is TGTGCCAGCTCGCCAAATTGGGTGAGGGAGAGAGATAACACTGAAGCTTTCTTT. Amino acid sequence: CASSPNWVRERDNTEAFF. V and J are TRBV18 and TRBJ1-1, with D unclear. Germline loops: CDR1 KGHSH, CDR2 LQKENI. This CDR3 has 18 amino acids. V lost 6 bases and J lost 2, with 25 bases in between. Combining the CDR3 with reference TRBV18 and TRBJ1-1 gives the whole variable domain NAGVMQNPRHLVRRRGQEARLRCSPMKGHSHVYWYRQLPEEGLKFMVYLQKENIIDESGMPKERFSAEFPKEGPSILRIQQVVRGDSAAYFCASSPNWVRERDNTEAFFGQGTRLTVV.